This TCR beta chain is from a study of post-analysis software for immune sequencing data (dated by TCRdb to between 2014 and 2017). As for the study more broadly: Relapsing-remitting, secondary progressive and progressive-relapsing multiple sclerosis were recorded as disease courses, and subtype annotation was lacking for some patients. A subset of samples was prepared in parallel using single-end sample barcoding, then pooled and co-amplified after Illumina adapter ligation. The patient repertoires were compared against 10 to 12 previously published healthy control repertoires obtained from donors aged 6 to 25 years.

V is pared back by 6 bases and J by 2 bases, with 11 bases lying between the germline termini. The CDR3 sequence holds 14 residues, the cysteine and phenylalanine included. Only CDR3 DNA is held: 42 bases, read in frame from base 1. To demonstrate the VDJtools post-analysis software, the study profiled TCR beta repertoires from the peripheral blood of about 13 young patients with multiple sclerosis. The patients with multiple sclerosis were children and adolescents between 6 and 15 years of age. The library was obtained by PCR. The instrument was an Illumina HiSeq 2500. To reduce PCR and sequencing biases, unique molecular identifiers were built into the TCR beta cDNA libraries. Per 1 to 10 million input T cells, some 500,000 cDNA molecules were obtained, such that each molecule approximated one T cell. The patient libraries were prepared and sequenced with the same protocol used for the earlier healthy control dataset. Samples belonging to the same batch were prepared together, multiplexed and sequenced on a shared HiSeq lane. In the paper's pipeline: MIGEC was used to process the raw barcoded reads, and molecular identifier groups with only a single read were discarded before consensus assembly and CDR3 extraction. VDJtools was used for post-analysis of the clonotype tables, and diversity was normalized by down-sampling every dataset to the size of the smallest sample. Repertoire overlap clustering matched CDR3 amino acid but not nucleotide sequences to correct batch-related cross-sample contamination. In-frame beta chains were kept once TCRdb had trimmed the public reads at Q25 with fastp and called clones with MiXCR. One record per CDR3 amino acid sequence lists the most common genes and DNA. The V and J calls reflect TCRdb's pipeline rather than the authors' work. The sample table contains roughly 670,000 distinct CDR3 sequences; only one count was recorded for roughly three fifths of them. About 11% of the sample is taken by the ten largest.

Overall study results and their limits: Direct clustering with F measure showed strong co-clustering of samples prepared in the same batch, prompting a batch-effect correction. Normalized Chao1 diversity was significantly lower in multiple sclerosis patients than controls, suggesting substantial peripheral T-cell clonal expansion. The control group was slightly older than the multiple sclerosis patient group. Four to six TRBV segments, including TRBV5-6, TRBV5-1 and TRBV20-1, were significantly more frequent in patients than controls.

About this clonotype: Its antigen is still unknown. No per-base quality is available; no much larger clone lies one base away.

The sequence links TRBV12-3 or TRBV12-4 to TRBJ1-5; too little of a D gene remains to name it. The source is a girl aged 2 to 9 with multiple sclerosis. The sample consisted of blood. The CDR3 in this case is CASRRDTGNQPQHF. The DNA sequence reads TGTGCCAGCAGGCGGGATACGGGCAATCAGCCCCAGCATTTT.